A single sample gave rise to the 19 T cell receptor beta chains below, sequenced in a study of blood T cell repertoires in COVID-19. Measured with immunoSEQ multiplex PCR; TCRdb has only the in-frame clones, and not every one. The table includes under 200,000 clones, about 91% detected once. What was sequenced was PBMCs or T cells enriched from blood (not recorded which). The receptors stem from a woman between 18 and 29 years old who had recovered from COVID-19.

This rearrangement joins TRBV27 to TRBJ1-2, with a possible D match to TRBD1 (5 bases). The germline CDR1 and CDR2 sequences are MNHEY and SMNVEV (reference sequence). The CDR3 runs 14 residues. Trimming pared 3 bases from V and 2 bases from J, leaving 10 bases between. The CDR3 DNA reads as TGTGCCAGCAGTTTGGGCAGGGCGAACTATGGCTACACCTTC. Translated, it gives CASSLGRANYGYTF.

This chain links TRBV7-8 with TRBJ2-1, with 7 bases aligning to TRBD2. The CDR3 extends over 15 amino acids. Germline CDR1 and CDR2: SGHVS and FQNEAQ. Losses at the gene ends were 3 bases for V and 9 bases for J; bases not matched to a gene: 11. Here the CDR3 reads CASSLTSLSNGEQFF. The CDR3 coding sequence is TGTGCCAGCAGCTTGACTAGCTTAAGTAATGGTGAGCAGTTCTTC.

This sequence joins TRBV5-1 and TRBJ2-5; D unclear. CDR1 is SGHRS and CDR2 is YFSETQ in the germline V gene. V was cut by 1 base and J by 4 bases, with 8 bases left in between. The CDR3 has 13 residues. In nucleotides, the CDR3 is TGCGCCAGCAGCTTGCCGGGTGCAGAGACCCAGTACTTC. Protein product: CASSLPGAETQYF.

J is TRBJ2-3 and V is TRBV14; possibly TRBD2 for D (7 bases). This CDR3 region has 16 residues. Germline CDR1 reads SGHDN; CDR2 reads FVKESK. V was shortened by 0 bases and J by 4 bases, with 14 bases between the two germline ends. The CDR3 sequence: CASSQEFWGGPDTQYF. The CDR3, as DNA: TGTGCCAGCAGCCAAGAATTTTGGGGGGGCCCAGATACGCAGTATTTT.

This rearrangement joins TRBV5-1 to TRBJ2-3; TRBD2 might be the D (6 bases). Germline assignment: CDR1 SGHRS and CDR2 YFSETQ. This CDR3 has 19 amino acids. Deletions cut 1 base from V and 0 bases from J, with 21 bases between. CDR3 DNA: TGCGCCAGCAGCTTGAATAATGTTAGCGGACGAACTAGCACAGATACGCAGTATTTT. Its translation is CASSLNNVSGRTSTDTQYF.

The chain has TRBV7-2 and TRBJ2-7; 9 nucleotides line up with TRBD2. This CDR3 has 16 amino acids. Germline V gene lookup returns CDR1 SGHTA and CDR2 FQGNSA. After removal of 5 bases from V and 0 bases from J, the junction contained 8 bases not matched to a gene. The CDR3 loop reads CASSLRSGGSSYEQYF. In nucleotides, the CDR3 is TGTGCCAGCAGCCTACGTAGCGGGGGAAGCTCCTACGAGCAGTACTTC.

As DNA, the CDR3 is TGCGCCAGCAGCCTCGTCGGGCGGGAGAGACACGAGCAGTACTTC. It translates to CASSLVGRERHEQYF. The V gene is TRBV4-3, the J gene TRBJ2-7; 7 bases fit TRBD2. From germline, CDR1 is LGHNA and CDR2 YSLEER. The CDR3 runs to 15 residues. With 4 bases clipped from V and 5 bases from J, the junction kept 11 bases outside the gene matches.

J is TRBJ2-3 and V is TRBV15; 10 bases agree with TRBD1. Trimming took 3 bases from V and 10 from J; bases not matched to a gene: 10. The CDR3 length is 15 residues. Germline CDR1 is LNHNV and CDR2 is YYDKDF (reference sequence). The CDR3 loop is CATSRTGGRAFPQYF. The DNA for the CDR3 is TGTGCCACCAGCAGGACAGGGGGCCGAGCGTTCCCGCAGTATTTT.

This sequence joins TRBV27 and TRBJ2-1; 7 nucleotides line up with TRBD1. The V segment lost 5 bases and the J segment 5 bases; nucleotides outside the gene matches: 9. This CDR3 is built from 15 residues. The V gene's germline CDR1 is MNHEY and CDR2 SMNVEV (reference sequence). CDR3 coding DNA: TGTGCCAGCAGTGTCCGGGACAGCCGTAACAATGAGCAGTTCTTC. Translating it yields CASSVRDSRNNEQFF.

The CDR3 DNA reads as TGTGCCAGCACTTGGTGGGGGGGCACAGATACGCAGTATTTT. Its protein is CASTWWGGTDTQYF. J is TRBJ2-3 and V is TRBV6-5; D may be TRBD2 (6 bases). V was clipped by 7 bases and J by 1 base, with 12 bases between them. There are 14 residues in the CDR3. Germline CDR1 MNHEY, CDR2 SVGAGI.

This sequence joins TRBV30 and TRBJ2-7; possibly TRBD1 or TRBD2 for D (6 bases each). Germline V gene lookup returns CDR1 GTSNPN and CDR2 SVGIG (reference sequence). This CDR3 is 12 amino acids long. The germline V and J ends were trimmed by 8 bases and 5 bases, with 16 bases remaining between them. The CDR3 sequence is CAGGQGLHEQYF. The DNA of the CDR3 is TGTGCCGGGGGGCAGGGACTCCACGAGCAGTACTTC.

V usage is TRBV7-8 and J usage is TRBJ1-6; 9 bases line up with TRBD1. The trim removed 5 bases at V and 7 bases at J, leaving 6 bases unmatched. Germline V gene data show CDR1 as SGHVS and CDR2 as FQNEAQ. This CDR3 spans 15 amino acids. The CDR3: CASSPNRGPNSPLHF. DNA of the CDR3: TGTGCCAGCAGCCCAAACAGGGGGCCAAATTCACCCCTCCACTTT.

CDR3 sequence: CASIHLREDYEQYF. The CDR3 coding sequence is TGTGCCAGCATTCATCTGCGGGAGGATTACGAGCAGTACTTC. This chain links TRBV27 with TRBJ2-7; 8 bases agree with TRBD2. Germline assignment: CDR1 MNHEY and CDR2 SMNVEV (reference sequence). The CDR3 has 14 amino acids. The V segment lost 7 bases and the J segment 4 bases; nucleotides outside the gene matches: 9.

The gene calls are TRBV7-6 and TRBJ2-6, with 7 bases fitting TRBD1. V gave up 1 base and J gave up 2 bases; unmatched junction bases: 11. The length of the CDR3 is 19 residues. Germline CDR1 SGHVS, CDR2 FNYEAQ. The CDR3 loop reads CASSLVDGRGSTGANVLTF. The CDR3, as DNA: TGTGCCAGCAGCTTAGTTGACGGCAGGGGGTCTACTGGGGCCAACGTCCTGACTTTC. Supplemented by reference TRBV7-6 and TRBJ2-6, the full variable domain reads GAGVSQSPRYKVTKRGQDVALRCDPISGHVSLYWYRQALGQGPEFLTYFNYEAQQDKSGLPNDRFSAERPEGSISTLTIQRTEQRDSAMYRCASSLVDGRGSTGANVLTFGAGSRLTVL.

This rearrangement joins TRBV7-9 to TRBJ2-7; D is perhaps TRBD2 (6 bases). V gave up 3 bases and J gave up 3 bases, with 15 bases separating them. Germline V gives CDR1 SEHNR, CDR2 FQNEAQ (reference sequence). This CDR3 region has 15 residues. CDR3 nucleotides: TGTGCCAGCAGCTTGAGGTCGGGGGAGATCTACGAGCAGTACTTC. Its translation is CASSLRSGEIYEQYF.

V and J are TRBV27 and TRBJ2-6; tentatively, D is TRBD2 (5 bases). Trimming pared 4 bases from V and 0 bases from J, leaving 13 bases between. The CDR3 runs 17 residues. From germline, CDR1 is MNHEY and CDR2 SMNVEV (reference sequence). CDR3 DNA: TGTGCCAGCAGTTACGGAGGCTCGGTCTCTGGGGCCAACGTCCTGACTTTC. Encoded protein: CASSYGGSVSGANVLTF.

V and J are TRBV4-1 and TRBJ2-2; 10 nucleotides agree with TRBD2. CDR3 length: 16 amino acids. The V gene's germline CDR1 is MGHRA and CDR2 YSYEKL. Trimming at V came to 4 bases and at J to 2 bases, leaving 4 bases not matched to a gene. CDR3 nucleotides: TGCGCCAGCAGCCGGTGGACTAGCGGTAACACCGGGGAGCTGTTTTTT. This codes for CASSRWTSGNTGELFF.

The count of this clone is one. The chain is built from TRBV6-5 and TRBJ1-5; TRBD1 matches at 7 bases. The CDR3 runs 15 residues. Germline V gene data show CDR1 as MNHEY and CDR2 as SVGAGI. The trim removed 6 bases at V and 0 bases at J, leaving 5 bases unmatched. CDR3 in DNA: TGTGCCAGCAGGACAGGGTCCCTTAGCAATCAGCCCCAGCATTTT. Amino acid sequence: CASRTGSLSNQPQHF.

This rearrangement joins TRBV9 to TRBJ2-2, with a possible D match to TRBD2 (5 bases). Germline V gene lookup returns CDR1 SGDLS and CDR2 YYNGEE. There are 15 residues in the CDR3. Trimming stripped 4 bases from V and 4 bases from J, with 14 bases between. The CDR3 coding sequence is TGTGCCAGCAGCCCCCGAAAGGACTTCACCGGGGAGCTGTTTTTT. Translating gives CASSPRKDFTGELFF.